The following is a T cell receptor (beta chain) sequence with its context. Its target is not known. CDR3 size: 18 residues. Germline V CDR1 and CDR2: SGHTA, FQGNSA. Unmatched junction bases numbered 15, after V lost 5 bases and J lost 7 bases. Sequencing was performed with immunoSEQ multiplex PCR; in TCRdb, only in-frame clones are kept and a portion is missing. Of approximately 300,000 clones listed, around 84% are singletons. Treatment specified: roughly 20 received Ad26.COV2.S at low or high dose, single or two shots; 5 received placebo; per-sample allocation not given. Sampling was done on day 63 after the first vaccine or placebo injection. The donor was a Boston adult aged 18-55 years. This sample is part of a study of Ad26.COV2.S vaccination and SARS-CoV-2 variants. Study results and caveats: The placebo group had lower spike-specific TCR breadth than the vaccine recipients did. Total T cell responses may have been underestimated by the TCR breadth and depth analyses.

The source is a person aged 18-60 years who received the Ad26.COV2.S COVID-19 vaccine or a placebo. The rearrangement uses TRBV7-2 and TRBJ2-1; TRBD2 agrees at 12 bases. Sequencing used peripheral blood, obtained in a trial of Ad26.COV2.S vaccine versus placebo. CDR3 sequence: CASSPTLAGTSGRNEQFF. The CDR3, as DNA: TGTGCCAGCAGCCCCACGCTTGCCGGGACTAGCGGGCGTAATGAGCAGTTCTTC. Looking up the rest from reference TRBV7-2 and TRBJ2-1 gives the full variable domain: GAGVSQSPSNKVTEKGKDVELRCDPISGHTALYWYRQSLGQGLEFLIYFQGNSAPDKSGLPSDRFSAERTGGSVSTLTIQRTQQEDSAVYLCASSPTLAGTSGRNEQFFGPGTRLTVL.